The present T cell receptor beta chain was sequenced within a study of T cell responses to AZD1222 COVID-19 vaccine. At the level of the study: Second doses were pooled across both intervals (about 4 or about 12 weeks).

Comments on this clone: The antigen is unknown.

The germline CDR1 and CDR2 sequences are SGDLS and YYNGEE. The CDR3 loop spans 16 amino acids. Trimming removed 1 base from V and 0 bases from J, with 11 bases in between. Profiled with immunoSEQ multiplex PCR; TCRdb holds only in-frame clones, not every one. This sample carries some 150,000 clones, about 87% of them seen once, and the ten largest clones take roughly 2%. Study-level findings and limits: Repertoires in all cases were sampled only once the peak T cell response had passed. The study reported that nearly half of spike-specific TCRs target unmutated variant regions. The sample set comprised mostly white British donors with more females, and clonal diversity was possibly underestimated.

The rearrangement joins TRBV9 to TRBJ1-3; no firm D call. This material consisted of peripheral blood, taken on day 0 of AZD1222 vaccination. This TCR was recovered from an adult in good health. The CDR3 DNA reads as TGTGCCAGCAGCGTATCCAGAGGGAGCTCTGGAAACACCATATATTTT. Translation: CASSVSRGSSGNTIYF.